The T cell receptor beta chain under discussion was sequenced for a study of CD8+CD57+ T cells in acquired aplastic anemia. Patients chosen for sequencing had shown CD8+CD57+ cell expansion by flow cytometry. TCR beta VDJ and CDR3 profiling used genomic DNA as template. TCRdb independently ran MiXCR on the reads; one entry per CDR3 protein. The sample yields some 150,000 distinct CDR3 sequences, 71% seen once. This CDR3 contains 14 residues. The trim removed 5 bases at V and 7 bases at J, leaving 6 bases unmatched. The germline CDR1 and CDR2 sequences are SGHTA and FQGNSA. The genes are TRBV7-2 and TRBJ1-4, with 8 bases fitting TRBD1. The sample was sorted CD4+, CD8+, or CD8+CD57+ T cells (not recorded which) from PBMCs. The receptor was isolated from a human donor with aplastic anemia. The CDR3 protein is CASSAGGAGEKLFF. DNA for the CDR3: TGTGCCAGCAGCGCAGGGGGCGCGGGTGAAAAACTGTTTTTT.